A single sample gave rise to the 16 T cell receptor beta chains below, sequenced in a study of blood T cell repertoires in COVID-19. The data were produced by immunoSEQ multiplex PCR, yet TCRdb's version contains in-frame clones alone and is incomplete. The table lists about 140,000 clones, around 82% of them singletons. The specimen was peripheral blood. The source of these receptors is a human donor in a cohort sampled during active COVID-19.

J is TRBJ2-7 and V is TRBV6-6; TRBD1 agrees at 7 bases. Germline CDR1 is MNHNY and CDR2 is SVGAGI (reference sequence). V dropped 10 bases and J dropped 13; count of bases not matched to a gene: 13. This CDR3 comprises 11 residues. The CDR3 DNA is TGTGCCACCTCGGGGACGGGACAGTTTTACTTC. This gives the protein CATSGTGQFYF.

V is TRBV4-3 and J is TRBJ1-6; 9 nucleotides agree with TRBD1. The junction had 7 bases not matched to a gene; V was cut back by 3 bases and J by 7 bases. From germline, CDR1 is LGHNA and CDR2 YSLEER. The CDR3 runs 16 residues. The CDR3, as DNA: TGCGCCAGCAGCCATTTGGACAGGGGTAGAAATTCACCCCTCCACTTT. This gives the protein CASSHLDRGRNSPLHF.

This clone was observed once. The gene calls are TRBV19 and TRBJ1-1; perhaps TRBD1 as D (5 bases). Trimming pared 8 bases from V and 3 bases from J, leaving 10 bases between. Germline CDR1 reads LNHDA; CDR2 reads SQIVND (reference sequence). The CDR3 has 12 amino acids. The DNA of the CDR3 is TGTGCCAGTTCGGGCAGGGACACTGAAGCTTTCTTT. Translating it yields CASSGRDTEAFF.

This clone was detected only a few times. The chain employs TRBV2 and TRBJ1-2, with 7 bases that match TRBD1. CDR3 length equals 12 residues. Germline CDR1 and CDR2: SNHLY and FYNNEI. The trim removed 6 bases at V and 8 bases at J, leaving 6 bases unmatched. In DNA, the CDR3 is TGTGCCAGCAGCGAGGGGGCGGGAGGCTACACCTTC. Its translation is CASSEGAGGYTF.

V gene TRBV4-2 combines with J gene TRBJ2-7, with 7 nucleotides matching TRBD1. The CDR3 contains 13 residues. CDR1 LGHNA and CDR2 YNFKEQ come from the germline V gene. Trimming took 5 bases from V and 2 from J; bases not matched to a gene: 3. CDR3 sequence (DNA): TGTGCCAGCAGCTACGACAGGGCCTACGAGCAGTACTTC. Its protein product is CASSYDRAYEQYF.

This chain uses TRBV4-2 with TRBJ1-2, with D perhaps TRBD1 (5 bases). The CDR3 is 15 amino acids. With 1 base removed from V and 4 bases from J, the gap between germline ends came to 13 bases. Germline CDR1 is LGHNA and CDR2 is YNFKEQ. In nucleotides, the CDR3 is TGTGCCAGCAGCCAAGCCGAACAGGTCCTCTATGGCTACACCTTC. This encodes CASSQAEQVLYGYTF.

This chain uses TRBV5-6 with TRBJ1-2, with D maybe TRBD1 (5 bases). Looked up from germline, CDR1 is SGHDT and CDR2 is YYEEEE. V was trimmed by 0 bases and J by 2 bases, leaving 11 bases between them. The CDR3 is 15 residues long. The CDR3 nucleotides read TGTGCCAGCAGCTTGGAGGGGCGGGGCAACTATGGCTACACCTTC. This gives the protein CASSLEGRGNYGYTF.

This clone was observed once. The CDR3 loop reads CASSQGASGSETQYF. The CDR3 DNA sequence: TGTGCCAGCAGCCAAGGTGCTAGCGGGAGTGAGACCCAGTACTTC. The chain joins TRBV3-1 (or the pseudogene TRBV3-2) to TRBJ2-5; 10 bases are a match to TRBD2. V shed 1 base and J 5 bases; nucleotides not matched to a gene: 4. CDR1 and CDR2 from the germline V gene are LGHDT and YNNKEL (reference sequence). CDR3 length: 15 amino acids.

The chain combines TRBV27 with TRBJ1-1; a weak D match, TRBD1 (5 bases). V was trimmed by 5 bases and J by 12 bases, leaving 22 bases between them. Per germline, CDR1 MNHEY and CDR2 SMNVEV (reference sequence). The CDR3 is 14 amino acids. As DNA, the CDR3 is TGTGCCAGCAGTAACCGGGAGCAGGGATTTGGGTCTTTCTTT. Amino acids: CASSNREQGFGSFF.

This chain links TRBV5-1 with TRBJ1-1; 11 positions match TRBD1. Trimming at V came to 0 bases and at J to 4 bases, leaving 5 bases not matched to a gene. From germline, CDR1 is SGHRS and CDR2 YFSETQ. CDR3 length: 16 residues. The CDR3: CASSLVGGTGGTEAFF. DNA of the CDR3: TGCGCCAGCAGCTTGGTCGGCGGGACAGGGGGCACTGAAGCTTTCTTT.

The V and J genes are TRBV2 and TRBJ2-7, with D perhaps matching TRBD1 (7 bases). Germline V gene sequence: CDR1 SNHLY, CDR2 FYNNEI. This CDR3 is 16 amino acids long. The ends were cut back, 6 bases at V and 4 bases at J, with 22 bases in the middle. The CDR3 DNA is TGTGCCAGCAGGCCTCTCGGACAGGCCCGGGGGTACGAGCAGTACTTC. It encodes CASRPLGQARGYEQYF.

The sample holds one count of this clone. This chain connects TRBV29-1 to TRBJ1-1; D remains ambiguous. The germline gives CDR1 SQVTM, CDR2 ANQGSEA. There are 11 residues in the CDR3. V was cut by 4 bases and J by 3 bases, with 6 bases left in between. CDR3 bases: TGCAGCGTTGCAGGATACACTGAAGCTTTCTTT. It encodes CSVAGYTEAFF. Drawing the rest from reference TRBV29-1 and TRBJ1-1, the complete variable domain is SAVISQKPSRDICQRGTSLTIQCQVDSQVTMMFWYRQQPGQSLTLIATANQGSEATYESGFVIDKFPISRPNLTFSTLTVSNMSPEDSSIYLCSVAGYTEAFFGQGTRLTVV.

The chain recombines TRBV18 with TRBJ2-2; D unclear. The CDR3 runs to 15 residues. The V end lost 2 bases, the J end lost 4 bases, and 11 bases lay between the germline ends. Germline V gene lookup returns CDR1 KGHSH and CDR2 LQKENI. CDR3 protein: CASSPNRPGTGELFF. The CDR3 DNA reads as TGTGCCAGCTCACCAAATAGACCGGGCACCGGGGAGCTGTTTTTT.

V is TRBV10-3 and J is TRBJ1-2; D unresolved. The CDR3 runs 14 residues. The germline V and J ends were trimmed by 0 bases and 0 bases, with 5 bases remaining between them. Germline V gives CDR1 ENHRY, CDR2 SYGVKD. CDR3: CAISESGANYGYTF. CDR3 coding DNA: TGTGCCATCAGTGAGTCCGGAGCTAACTATGGCTACACCTTC.

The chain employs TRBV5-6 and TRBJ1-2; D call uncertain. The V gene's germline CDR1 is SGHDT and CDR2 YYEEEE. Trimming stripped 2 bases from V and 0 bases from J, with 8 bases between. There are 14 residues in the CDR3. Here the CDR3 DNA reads TGTGCCAGCAGCTTCGCAGGTTCTAACTATGGCTACACCTTC. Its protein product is CASSFAGSNYGYTF.

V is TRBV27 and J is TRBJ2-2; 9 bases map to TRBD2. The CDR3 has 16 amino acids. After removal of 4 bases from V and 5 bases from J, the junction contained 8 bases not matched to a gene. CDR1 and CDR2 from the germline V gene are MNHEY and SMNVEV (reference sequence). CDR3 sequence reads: CASSSLRGRGTGELFF. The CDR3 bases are TGTGCCAGCAGTTCCCTTCGCGGGAGGGGGACCGGGGAGCTGTTTTTT.